This T cell receptor (beta chain) was recorded in a study of CD8 T cells in Susac syndrome. The V gene's germline CDR1 is LGHDT and CDR2 YNNKEL (reference sequence). CDR3 length: 17 amino acids. V was pared by 4 bases and J by 4 bases, with 11 bases of the junction left unmatched. The control participants were healthy donors, and these controls were matched with respect to both age and sex. Negative isolation yielded the CD8+ and CD4+ T cells, while FACS enriched the TEMRA cells. Reverse transcription of about 0.45 to 1 ug RNA used random hexamers. Amplification of TCR beta CDR3 by immunoSEQ multiplex PCR spanned 54 Vbeta and 13 Jbeta. TCRdb redid the calling of the immunoSEQ multiplex PCR reads with MiXCR, one entry per CDR3 protein. The table records some 99,000 distinct CDR3 sequences, around 97% of them present only once. The study's findings and limits: As the study acknowledged, the number of individuals in its TCR sequencing and HLA analysis was relatively small.

In the case of this clonotype: Its specificity is unknown.

The receptor's source is a human donor in good health. Sequencing input: CD4+ T cells from PBMCs. The chain carries TRBV3-1 and TRBJ2-7, with 12 bases matching TRBD2. The CDR3 loop is CASSPTLAGGHLYEQYF. The CDR3 coding sequence is TGTGCCAGCAGCCCAACACTAGCGGGAGGACATTTATACGAGCAGTACTTC.